The 30 T cell receptor beta chains given below trace back to one sample, sequenced in a study of CD8 T cells in ankylosing spondylitis. Findings and limits, study-wide: Among TCR beta sequences, a motif of several highly homologous variants appeared characteristic of ankylosing spondylitis blood.

Their cognate antigens are unknown. TCRdb itself ran the 5' RACE reads through MiXCR, one entry per CDR3 protein. The sample contains 250,000 to 350,000 distinct CDR3 sequences, roughly 8% of which appear only once. Sequencing used blood, either unsorted or a sorted T cell fraction (not recorded which). The receptors stem from a male donor with ankylosing spondylitis.

This clonotype was detected many times. The chain is built from TRBV29-1 and TRBJ2-7; TRBD1 agrees at 9 bases. The CDR3 consists of 14 residues. Germline V gene sequence: CDR1 SQVTM, CDR2 ANQGSEA. The ends lost 6 bases at V and 3 bases at J; junction bases unmatched: 9. CDR3 loop: CSVARGQGFYEQYF. In DNA form, the CDR3 reads TGCAGCGTGGCTAGGGGACAGGGCTTCTACGAGCAGTACTTC.

This clonotype showed up many times. V gene TRBV5-5 combines with J gene TRBJ2-7; D is possibly TRBD1 (5 bases). Germline lookup yields CDR1 SGHKS and CDR2 YYEKEE (reference sequence). This CDR3 is 14 amino acids long. Trimming pared 0 bases from V and 4 bases from J, leaving 11 bases between. CDR3 nucleotide sequence: TGTGCCAGCAGCTTGGGCTTCAGGGAATACGAGCAGTACTTC. Protein product: CASSLGFREYEQYF.

This clonotype came up a few times. This chain's CDR3 is CATKRQGGGNQPQHF. In DNA form, the CDR3 reads TGTGCCACCAAACGACAGGGTGGGGGCAATCAGCCCCAGCATTTT. The rearrangement links TRBV10-3 to TRBJ1-5; 7 bases map to TRBD1. V lost 10 bases and J lost 2; bases outside the gene matches: 11. Germline V gene data show CDR1 as ENHRY and CDR2 as SYGVKD. The CDR3 contains 15 residues.

This clonotype has at least ten counts. The rearrangement links TRBV27 to TRBJ1-4, with 10 bases fitting TRBD1. The CDR3 loop spans 19 amino acids. V dropped 2 bases and J dropped 0; count of bases not matched to a gene: 9. Germline CDR1 and CDR2: MNHEY and SMNVEV (reference sequence). CDR3 DNA: TGTGCCAGCAGTTTACGTCGGGACAGGGGAAGGGCAACTAATGAAAAACTGTTTTTT. Its protein product is CASSLRRDRGRATNEKLFF.

This clonotype was recorded a few times. This sequence joins TRBV19 and TRBJ2-3; D ambiguous. V lost 5 bases to trimming and J lost 2 bases, with 14 bases between them. This CDR3 contains 15 residues. Germline-derived CDR1 and CDR2 are LNHDA and SQIVND (reference sequence). The CDR3 DNA reads as TGTGCCAGTAGTCCAGAGGTGGGGTACACAGATACGCAGTATTTT. Amino acid sequence: CASSPEVGYTDTQYF.

This clonotype was seen repeatedly, ten times or more. The chain uses TRBV12-3 or TRBV12-4 and TRBJ2-1; D gene uncertain. Trimming removed 7 bases from V and 0 bases from J, with 10 bases in between. The CDR3 is made up of 14 amino acids. The DNA for the CDR3 is TGTGCCAGCACCCACGATAGCTCCTACAATGAGCAGTTCTTC. Translating it yields CASTHDSSYNEQFF.

This clonotype has a count of ten or more. This chain uses TRBV7-3 with TRBJ2-3, with TRBD2 matching over 7 bases. Germline V gene lookup returns CDR1 SGHTA and CDR2 FQGTGA. The CDR3 runs to 16 residues. V gave up 0 bases and J gave up 2 bases; unmatched junction bases: 5. CDR3 nucleotides: TGTGCCAGCAGCTTAACCGGGAGCGGGACCACAGATACGCAGTATTTT. Protein sequence: CASSLTGSGTTDTQYF.

This clonotype was found a few times. The chain recombines TRBV6-5 with TRBJ2-7; possibly TRBD1 for D (6 bases). Looked up from germline, CDR1 is MNHEY and CDR2 is SVGAGI. The CDR3 runs to 14 residues. Trimming shortened V by 4 bases and J by 0 bases, and 10 bases separated the two germline ends. For the CDR3, the DNA is TGTGCCAGCAGTTCAGGGGATGCCTCCTACGAGCAGTACTTC. Translated: CASSSGDASYEQYF.

The chain carries TRBV29-1 and TRBJ1-3; D is ambiguous. Per germline, CDR1 SQVTM and CDR2 ANQGSEA. The CDR3 length is 14 residues. Deletions cut 7 bases from V and 0 bases from J, with 13 bases between. Here the CDR3 DNA reads TGCAGCGGATCCGGGCCCGGCTCTGGAAACACCATATATTTT. It codes for CSGSGPGSGNTIYF.

The V and J genes are TRBV7-3 and TRBJ1-2, with 8 positions matching TRBD1. The germline gives CDR1 SGHTA, CDR2 FQGTGA. The V segment lost 1 base and the J segment 5 bases; nucleotides outside the gene matches: 0. This CDR3 region has 13 residues. CDR3 coding DNA: TGTGCCAGCAGCTTAAGACAGGGGTATGGCTACACCTTC. Encoded protein: CASSLRQGYGYTF.

This sequence joins TRBV12-3 or TRBV12-4 and TRBJ2-2; TRBD2 aligns across 9 bases. CDR3 length: 15 amino acids. J gave up 1 base and V 5 bases, and 2 bases lay outside the gene matches. DNA for the CDR3: TGTGCCAGCAGTCATAGCGGGGGGAACACCGGGGAGCTGTTTTTT. Translation gives CASSHSGGNTGELFF.

The J gene is TRBJ2-1, the V gene TRBV20-1, with 16 positions matching TRBD2. Trimming cost V 0 bases and J 7 bases; bases outside gene matches: 6. CDR3 length equals 17 residues. Germline V gene data show CDR1 as DFQATT and CDR2 as SNEGSKA (reference sequence). CDR3 in amino acids: CSARDRRGLAGGNEQFF. For the CDR3, the DNA is TGCAGTGCTAGAGATCGTAGGGGACTAGCGGGGGGGAATGAGCAGTTCTTC.

This clonotype is medium-sized (0.01 to 0.1%). This chain uses TRBV27 with TRBJ2-7; the match to TRBD1 covers 10 bases. The CDR3 extends over 15 amino acids. Germline CDR1 MNHEY, CDR2 SMNVEV (reference sequence). The V gene end was trimmed by 5 bases and the J gene end by 2 bases; junction bases not matched to a gene: 6. For the CDR3, the DNA is TGTGCCAGCAGTCCCCGGACAGGGGGGGCCTACGAGCAGTACTTC. As protein: CASSPRTGGAYEQYF.

This clonotype turned up a few times. This rearrangement joins TRBV7-9 to TRBJ2-3, with 11 positions matching TRBD2. The germline CDR1 and CDR2 sequences are SEHNR and FQNEAQ (reference sequence). The CDR3 has 16 amino acids. Trimming took 5 bases from V and 3 from J; bases not matched to a gene: 7. The DNA for the CDR3 is TGTGCCAGCAGCCAACTAGCGGGAGCTATGACAGATACGCAGTATTTT. It specifies CASSQLAGAMTDTQYF.

Only a few counts were recorded for this clonotype. The chain couples TRBV5-1 to TRBJ2-2; either TRBD1 or TRBD2 may fit D (5 bases each). The V end was cut by 0 bases, the J end by 1 base, with 10 bases between. This CDR3 spans 16 amino acids. Germline loops: CDR1 SGHRS, CDR2 YFSETQ. This CDR3 reads CASSLDGAVNTGELFF. CDR3 bases: TGCGCCAGCAGCTTGGACGGGGCTGTGAACACCGGGGAGCTGTTTTTT.

The CDR3 spells CASTLRGSGSSYEQYF. CDR3 in DNA: TGTGCCAGCACCCTCAGAGGGAGCGGGAGCTCCTACGAGCAGTACTTC. This sequence joins TRBV3-1 and TRBJ2-7, with 8 bases that match TRBD2. V lost 7 bases to trimming and J lost 0 bases; unmatched junction nucleotides: 11. Germline CDR1 is LGHDT and CDR2 is YNNKEL (reference sequence). This CDR3 is 16 amino acids long.

The sample holds many counts of this clonotype. The rearrangement uses TRBV5-6 and TRBJ2-7; TRBD2 matches 13 bases. The CDR3 sequence is 14 residues long. Trimming cost V 4 bases and J 6 bases; bases outside gene matches: 4. Germline V gene data show CDR1 as SGHDT and CDR2 as YYEEEE. CDR3: CASSGLAGAAEQYF. The CDR3 DNA reads TGTGCCAGCAGCGGACTAGCGGGAGCCGCCGAGCAGTACTTC.

This clonotype was picked up a small number of times. The chain carries TRBV11-3 and TRBJ2-5, with 8 bases aligning to TRBD2. V lost 1 base to trimming and J lost 5 bases; unmatched junction nucleotides: 3. CDR1 is SGHNT, CDR2 YENEEA, per germline. CDR3 length: 14 amino acids. CDR3 residues: CASSLAAGVETQYF. CDR3 DNA: TGTGCCAGCAGCTTAGCAGCGGGAGTTGAGACCCAGTACTTC.

This clonotype was detected ten times or more. The chain has TRBV5-1 and TRBJ2-3, with D possibly being TRBD1 (6 bases). The CDR3 runs 14 residues. Germline CDR1 and CDR2: SGHRS and YFSETQ. Trimming cost V 3 bases and J 1 base, with 9 bases left between them. CDR3 DNA sequence: TGCGCCAGCAGCTCGGACAGTCGCACAGATACGCAGTATTTT. As protein: CASSSDSRTDTQYF.

This clonotype was observed a few times. This chain links TRBV7-3 with TRBJ2-3; 9 bases fit TRBD1. This CDR3 spans 16 amino acids. The ends lost 4 bases at V and 5 bases at J; junction bases unmatched: 10. From germline, CDR1 is SGHTA and CDR2 FQGTGA. The CDR3 nucleotides read TGTGCCAGCAGCTCAGGACAGGGGTTTGGTGAAGATACGCAGTATTTT. The encoded protein is CASSSGQGFGEDTQYF.

The rearrangement joins TRBV7-2 to TRBJ1-2, with no clear D. Trimming left V 3 bases short and J 4 bases short, with 6 bases between. This CDR3 spans 12 amino acids. Germline CDR1 and CDR2: SGHTA and FQGNSA. The CDR3: CASSFQSYGYTF. The CDR3 bases are TGTGCCAGCAGCTTTCAGAGCTATGGCTACACCTTC.

The chain recombines TRBV28 with TRBJ2-1; 7 bases are shared with TRBD1. CDR1 MDHEN and CDR2 SYDVKM come from the germline V gene. The CDR3 totals 16 residues. V lost 5 bases, J lost 2 bases, and 9 bases stayed unmatched. CDR3 coding DNA: TGTGCCAGCAGTCCCCCCCCAGACAGGGCCTACAATGAGCAGTTCTTC. The encoded protein is CASSPPPDRAYNEQFF. The variable domain in full, with the rest retrieved from reference TRBV28 and TRBJ2-1, is DVKVTQSSRYLVKRTGEKVFLECVQDMDHENMFWYRQDPGLGLRLIYFSYDVKMKEKGDIPEGYSVSREKKERFSLILESASTNQTSMYLCASSPPPDRAYNEQFFGPGTRLTVL.

The DNA of the CDR3 is TGTGCCAGCAGTTATTCGGACAGGCTAGTCTACGAGCAGTACTTC. Amino acid sequence: CASSYSDRLVYEQYF. The chain uses TRBV6-5 and TRBJ2-7, with TRBD1 identical over 7 bases. The CDR3 loop spans 15 amino acids. CDR1 MNHEY and CDR2 SVGAGI come from the germline V gene. V dropped 3 bases and J dropped 3; count of bases not matched to a gene: 8.

This sequence joins TRBV7-2 and TRBJ2-3; TRBD2 matches 8 bases. The CDR3 is 15 residues long. Per the germline V gene, CDR1 is SGHTA and CDR2 is FQGNSA. After removal of 7 bases from V and 2 bases from J, the junction contained 8 bases not matched to a gene. The CDR3 loop is CASTQPLADTDTQYF. The CDR3 DNA reads TGTGCCAGCACCCAACCACTAGCGGACACAGATACGCAGTATTTT.

This clonotype was recorded many times. The chain couples TRBV4-2 to TRBJ2-2, with TRBD2 as a possible D gene (6 bases). The CDR3 is made up of 16 amino acids. The germline CDR1 and CDR2 sequences are LGHNA and YNFKEQ. The V gene lost 3 bases and the J gene lost 2 bases, with 13 bases spanning the gap. CDR3 sequence: CASSQSTSFNTGELFF. In DNA, the CDR3 is TGTGCCAGCAGCCAGAGTACTAGCTTTAACACCGGGGAGCTGTTTTTT.

This clonotype has more than one count but fewer than ten. The rearrangement links TRBV3-1 to TRBJ2-2, with D uncertain. The CDR3 is 14 amino acids. Germline-derived CDR1 and CDR2 are LGHDT and YNNKEL (reference sequence). Trimming removed 0 bases from V and 6 bases from J, with 8 bases in between. The CDR3 region has the DNA TGTGCCAGCAGCCAAGATCTTGCGGCCGGGGAGCTGTTTTTT. The encoded protein is CASSQDLAAGELFF.

The gene calls are TRBV4-1 and TRBJ2-2; D is possibly TRBD1 (5 bases). The CDR3 is 15 residues long. The V gene's germline CDR1 is MGHRA and CDR2 YSYEKL. Trimming removed 4 bases from V and 6 bases from J, with 15 bases in between. CDR3 DNA: TGCGCCAGCAGCCGCAGTCCAGGGTTTTCCGGGGAGCTGTTTTTT. Residues: CASSRSPGFSGELFF.

This clonotype was picked up a small number of times. This sequence joins TRBV7-7 and TRBJ2-2; a weak D match, TRBD2 (7 bases). This CDR3 comprises 16 residues. V was pared by 0 bases and J by 3 bases, with 11 bases between. From germline, CDR1 is SSHAT and CDR2 FNYEAQ (reference sequence). CDR3 DNA sequence: TGTGCCAGCAGCTTAGCGCGCGGGGGCCACACCGGGGAGCTGTTTTTT. This sequence encodes CASSLARGGHTGELFF.

The chain is built from TRBV6-5 and TRBJ1-5; TRBD1 might be the D (6 bases). The CDR3 contains 14 residues. CDR1 and CDR2 (germline): MNHEY, SVGAGI. V lost 2 bases and J 6 bases, leaving 11 bases between the germline ends. CDR3 nucleotides: TGTGCCAGCAGTTACGACAGGAAGGGTCAGCCCCAGCATTTT. It encodes CASSYDRKGQPQHF.

This clonotype was seen a few times. V usage is TRBV27 and J usage is TRBJ2-7; D is tentatively TRBD1 or TRBD2 (6 bases each). The V end was cut by 9 bases, the J end by 2 bases, with 14 bases between. CDR1 is MNHEY and CDR2 is SMNVEV in the germline V gene (reference sequence). The CDR3 runs 13 residues. The CDR3 DNA reads as TGTGCCAGTTCTGGGGGGCGTCCCTACGAGCAGTACTTC. Its protein product is CASSGGRPYEQYF.